This is a list of T cell receptor beta chains from one sample in a study of blood T cell repertoires in COVID-19. Data came from immunoSEQ multiplex PCR; TCRdb stores just in-frame clones and leaves some out. Here the sample spans about 190,000 clones, 84% being singletons. The sample consisted of peripheral blood. The receptors derive from a woman aged 70 to 79 with active or convalescent COVID-19. Both conserved end residues are part of each CDR3.

V gene,CDR3 length,CDR3 protein
TRBV4-2,15,CASSSGDHDGYTQYF
TRBV19,16,CASSITGTAGYQPQHF
TRBV18,15,CASSPRQGTAYEQYF
TRBV28,11,CASSSMRERFF
TRBV19,16,CASSKGQAGENTEAFF
TRBV2,15,CASSGTSGSYNEQFF
TRBV3-1/TRBV3-2,13,CASSQGRGNGYTF
TRBV7-9,15,CASSPWTGPYNEQFF
TRBV5-1,15,CASSHGIAGTGELFF
TRBV28,12,CASTAGAQPQHF
TRBV7-2,14,CASSLEFVLQGNYF
TRBV9,17,CASSVEASGRVAGTQYF
TRBV6-5,14,CASSYSNRQETQYF
TRBV19,14,CASRLAANTGELFF
TRBV11-2,14,CASSLASGAYEQYF
TRBV29-1,15,CSVGPEGSSGNTIYF
TRBV6-1,16,CASSVGGIGVRETQYF
TRBV6-5,14,CASSYSDITGELFF
TRBV9,13,CASSPQGHNEQFF
TRBV20-1,13,CSASGQTNYGYTF
TRBV7-9,15,CASSLVGTGQETQYF
TRBV9,16,CASSGTLAGGYNEQFF
TRBV20-1,11,CSASRGNEQFF
TRBV28,13,CASSLSGLGGYTF
TRBV7-6,15,CASSSDWKVVHEQYF
TRBV5-8,15,CASSLGDRANTEAFF
TRBV6-2/TRBV6-3,17,CASSRTGTSGRLLEQFF
TRBV6-2/TRBV6-3,13,CASSYSTGGRAFF
TRBV20-1,16,CSASHLQGTVGYEQYF
TRBV5-1,14,CASSYGTNYNEQFF
TRBV7-7,15,CASSLRVSSYNEQFF
TRBV18,13,CASSPQGEEKLFF
TRBV7-3,15,CASSLGTTSNSPLHF
TRBV27,13,CASSPGLSYEQYF
TRBV5-1,17,CASSLDGAQGYSSEQYF
TRBV14,15,CASSQDSGGTLKAFF
TRBV7-9,15,CASSPRRGQGYTIYF
TRBV9,12,CASSVGIYGYTF
TRBV9,20,CASSVGVSAGAPYYGNTIYF
TRBV19,11,CASSVGDTQYF
TRBV24-1,18,CATSDFPGRGSSYNEQFF
TRBV2,15,CASSTNRGGGYEQYF
TRBV19,13,CASSQRRDTEAFF
TRBV5-1,13,CASSLDSTDTQYF
TRBV9,16,CASSAGGQPRTDTQYF
TRBV30,15,CAWSVYQGKAYEQYF
TRBV7-3,18,CASSSTGTGGSGANVLTF
TRBV20-1,11,CSAKVLETQYF
TRBV27,15,CASLGLAVTTGELFF
TRBV7-9,16,CASSPTTGQGNSPLHF
TRBV20-1,11,CSARRGYEQYF